One sample yielded the 7 T cell receptor beta chains listed below, sequenced in a study of chemoradiotherapy in HPV16-positive cancers. Some clones are missing from TCRdb's copy, which holds only in-frame ones; the method was immunoSEQ multiplex PCR. The sample lists 25,000 to 35,000 clones, roughly nine tenths seen once, with less than 25% in the top ten. This specimen consisted of blood, obtained from a patient who underwent chemoradiotherapy. Every receptor here comes from a human donor with HPV-associated anogenital cancer.

The genes are TRBV12-1 and TRBJ2-7; TRBD2, the table's D call, lacks a check against the DNA. TRBV12-1 is described as a pseudogene. The CDR3 sequence is 15 residues long. The CDR3 bases are TGTGCCAGCAGCCGGCCGGGACCCCGGGGGAGCGAGCAGTACTTC. This translates into CASSRPGPRGSEQYF.

The V call is TRBV6-1, the J call TRBJ1-5, with TRBD1 matching 12 bases. V lost 7 bases, J lost 6 bases, and 4 bases stayed unmatched. The CDR3 has 14 amino acids. CDR1 MNHNS and CDR2 SASEGT come from the germline V gene. CDR3 region: CASTGTGGGQPQHF. CDR3 bases: TGTGCCAGCACTGGGACAGGGGGCGGTCAGCCCCAGCATTTT.

The chain couples TRBV18 to TRBJ2-5; D ambiguous. Germline values: CDR1 KGHSH, CDR2 LQKENI. CDR3 size: 15 residues. V dropped 4 bases and J dropped 1 base, with 13 bases sitting between them. CDR3 nucleotides: TGTGCCAGCTCACTTTATTCGACGGGCCAAGAGACCCAGTACTTC. It is translated as CASSLYSTGQETQYF.

The sample holds a few counts of this clone. This chain connects TRBV30 to TRBJ1-2; TRBD1 might be the D (5 bases). The CDR3 runs 13 residues. The germline V and J ends were trimmed by 5 bases and 0 bases, with 10 bases remaining between them. Looked up from germline, CDR1 is GTSNPN and CDR2 is SVGIG (reference sequence). The CDR3 is CAWDRDSNYGYTF. The CDR3 DNA sequence: TGTGCCTGGGACAGAGACTCTAACTATGGCTACACCTTC.

V gene TRBV4-2 combines with J gene TRBJ1-4, with D tentatively TRBD1 (6 bases). Germline-derived CDR1 and CDR2 are LGHNA and YNFKEQ. Trimming left V 3 bases short and J 8 bases short, with 10 bases between. The CDR3 extends over 13 amino acids. CDR3 loop: CASSHGQPEKLFF. The CDR3 region has the DNA TGTGCCAGCAGCCACGGACAGCCAGAAAAACTGTTTTTT.

J is TRBJ2-1 and V is TRBV10-3; D perhaps matches TRBD2 (6 bases). Deletions cut 7 bases from V and 5 bases from J, with 18 bases between. Germline CDR1 and CDR2: ENHRY and SYGVKD. This CDR3 spans 15 amino acids. The CDR3 loop reads CAITKHPEGHNEQFF. CDR3 sequence (DNA): TGTGCCATCACCAAACACCCGGAGGGCCACAATGAGCAGTTCTTC.

The chain uses TRBV5-1 and TRBJ2-1; weak D call: TRBD2 (6 bases). CDR1 SGHRS and CDR2 YFSETQ come from the germline V gene. CDR3 length: 15 amino acids. With 4 bases removed from V and 0 bases from J, the gap between germline ends came to 11 bases. Here the CDR3 reads CASSPAGSSYNEQFF. DNA of the CDR3: TGCGCCAGCAGCCCCGCCGGGAGCTCCTACAATGAGCAGTTCTTC. The whole variable domain, filled in from reference TRBV5-1 and TRBJ2-1, reads KAGVTQTPRYLIKTRGQQVTLSCSPISGHRSVSWYQQTPGQGLQFLFEYFSETQRNKGNFPGRFSGRQFSNSRSEMNVSTLELGDSALYLCASSPAGSSYNEQFFGPGTRLTVL.